The sequence of this TCR beta chain was determined in a study of blood T cell repertoires in COVID-19. Study-wide background: Material from acute and convalescent COVID-19 was sourced from the United States, Italy and Spain. Sources were T cells, B-cell-depleted T cells, or PBMCs; the material itself was cDNA or gDNA.

Only one count was recorded for this clone. How the authors handled the data: Researchers report that nucleated cell counts were estimated from reference gene primer amplification. Method: immunoSEQ multiplex PCR; TCRdb's copy keeps in-frame clones and lacks some. D and trimming were read from the DNA, whereas the V and J calls and clone size are those reported in that table. The repertoire holds more than 200,000 clones, with approximately 81% as singletons. This CDR3 is built from 15 residues. Trimming removed 6 bases at V and 3 bases at J, with 15 bases between. Germline loops: CDR1 MDHEN, CDR2 SYDVKM.

Sequencing was performed on peripheral blood. The TCR sequence derives from a man between 60 and 75 years old with acute or convalescent COVID-19. The genes are TRBV28 and TRBJ1-5, with a possible D match to TRBD1 (6 bases). DNA for the CDR3: TGTGCCAGCAGGCCTCCGGGACATAACAATCAGCCCCAGCATTTT. This encodes CASRPPGHNNQPQHF.